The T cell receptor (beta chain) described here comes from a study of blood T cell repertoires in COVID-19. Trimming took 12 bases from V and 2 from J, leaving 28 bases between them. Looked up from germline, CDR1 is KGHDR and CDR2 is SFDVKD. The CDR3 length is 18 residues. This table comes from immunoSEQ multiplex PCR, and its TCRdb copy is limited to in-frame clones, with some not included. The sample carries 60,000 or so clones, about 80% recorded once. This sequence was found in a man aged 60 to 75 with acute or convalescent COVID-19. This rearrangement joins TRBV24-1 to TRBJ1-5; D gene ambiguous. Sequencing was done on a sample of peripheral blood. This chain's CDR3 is CAATLREPLSGGNQPQHF. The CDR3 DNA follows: TGTGCCGCTACCTTACGGGAACCGCTTAGTGGCGGCAATCAGCCCCAGCATTTT.